Shown below are 32 T cell receptor beta chains from a single sample sequenced in a study of cytomegalovirus exposure and HLA in healthy donors. The method was immunoSEQ multiplex PCR; TCRdb's version includes in-frame clones alone and lacks a portion of them. This sample carries about 160,000 clones, 84% of them seen once, and the ten largest clones take more than 8.5%. The sequencing input was PBMCs. Source of these receptors: a man aged 30 to 45 in good health and CMV-seropositive.

V and J are TRBV28 and TRBJ2-5; TRBD2 matches at 10 bases. Germline values: CDR1 MDHEN, CDR2 SYDVKM. V was clipped by 3 bases and J by 5 bases; unmatched bases: 9. The length of the CDR3 is 16 residues. CDR3 amino acids: CASSFKREGLRETQYF. DNA of the CDR3: TGTGCCAGCAGTTTCAAGCGGGAGGGTTTGAGGGAGACCCAGTACTTC. Full variable domain (rest looked up from reference TRBV28 and TRBJ2-5): DVKVTQSSRYLVKRTGEKVFLECVQDMDHENMFWYRQDPGLGLRLIYFSYDVKMKEKGDIPEGYSVSREKKERFSLILESASTNQTSMYLCASSFKREGLRETQYFGPGTRLLVL.

The chain couples TRBV6-5 to TRBJ1-1; 7 bases line up with TRBD1. The length of the CDR3 is 14 residues. Germline V gene sequence: CDR1 MNHEY, CDR2 SVGAGI. V lost 6 bases, J lost 5 bases, and 9 bases stayed unmatched. The CDR3 region is CASRTGFGETEAFF. The CDR3, as DNA: TGTGCCAGCAGGACAGGGTTCGGCGAGACTGAAGCTTTCTTT.

The chain recombines TRBV7-2 with TRBJ1-2, with D unresolved. This CDR3 region has 11 residues. Trimming removed 6 bases from V and 7 bases from J, with 9 bases in between. Looked up from germline, CDR1 is SGHTA and CDR2 is FQGNSA. For the CDR3, the DNA is TGTGCCAGCAGTCCGAGGGCTGGCTACACCTTC. Amino acid sequence: CASSPRAGYTF.

The V and J genes are TRBV6-1 and TRBJ2-3, with TRBD2 matching over 10 bases. Germline loops: CDR1 MNHNS, CDR2 SASEGT. There are 14 residues in the CDR3. The V segment lost 7 bases and the J segment 2 bases; nucleotides outside the gene matches: 3. CDR3 coding DNA: TGTGCCAGCATAGCGGGGGGCGTCACAGATACGCAGTATTTT. Its translation is CASIAGGVTDTQYF.

V gene TRBV15 combines with J gene TRBJ2-5; 9 positions match TRBD2. Germline V CDR1 and CDR2: LNHNV, YYDKDF (reference sequence). The CDR3 consists of 15 residues. Losses at the gene ends were 1 base for V and 4 bases for J; bases not matched to a gene: 4. CDR3 region: CATSRVQREAETQYF. In nucleotides, the CDR3 is TGTGCCACCAGCAGAGTTCAGCGGGAGGCAGAGACCCAGTACTTC.

V usage is TRBV9 and J usage is TRBJ2-3, with TRBD2 matching over 9 bases. After removal of 6 bases from V and 3 bases from J, the junction contained 11 bases not matched to a gene. The V gene's germline CDR1 is SGDLS and CDR2 YYNGEE. This CDR3 has 16 amino acids. The DNA for the CDR3 is TGTGCCAGCACCTGGGGGAATAGCGGGAGTACAGATACGCAGTATTTT. Amino acids: CASTWGNSGSTDTQYF.

The J gene is TRBJ2-7, the V gene TRBV7-9; D might be TRBD1 (6 bases). Germline lookup yields CDR1 SEHNR and CDR2 FQNEAQ (reference sequence). This CDR3 contains 17 residues. Deletions cut 1 base from V and 0 bases from J, with 16 bases between. The CDR3 is CASSLDGYREYSYEQYF. The CDR3 DNA reads as TGTGCCAGCAGCTTAGATGGGTACAGGGAATACTCCTACGAGCAGTACTTC. Using reference TRBV7-9 and TRBJ2-7 for the parts outside the CDR3, the full variable domain is DTGVSQNPRHKITKRGQNVTFRCDPISEHNRLYWYRQTLGQGPEFLTYFQNEAQLEKSRLLSDRFSAERPKGSFSTLEIQRTEQGDSAMYLCASSLDGYREYSYEQYFGPGTRLTVT.

This clone showed up just a few times. The V call is TRBV19, the J call TRBJ2-1; 7 nucleotides line up with TRBD2. V lost 3 bases and J lost 7; bases outside the gene matches: 9. The germline CDR1 and CDR2 sequences are LNHDA and SQIVND (reference sequence). This CDR3 spans 15 amino acids. The chain's CDR3 is CASSIRSGVGNEQFF. In DNA form, the CDR3 reads TGTGCCAGTAGTATTAGGAGCGGGGTGGGGAATGAGCAGTTCTTC.

There are a few counts of this clone. The chain couples TRBV11-1 to TRBJ2-6; the D gene is possibly TRBD1 (5 bases). This CDR3 spans 15 amino acids. The V end was cut by 5 bases, the J end by 3 bases, with 11 bases between. Germline assignment: CDR1 SGHAT and CDR2 FQDESV (reference sequence). CDR3 in DNA: TGTGCCAGCAGCCCGACAGAGAATGGGGCCAACGTCCTGACTTTC. Translated: CASSPTENGANVLTF.

Only one count was recorded for this clone. The chain joins TRBV19 to TRBJ2-5, with D tentatively TRBD2 (5 bases). Between the trimmed V and J ends, which lost 5 bases and 7 bases, there was a span of 17 bases. Per germline, CDR1 LNHDA and CDR2 SQIVND (reference sequence). The CDR3 consists of 14 residues. CDR3 DNA sequence: TGTGCCAGTAGTGACGGACGCCTTGCGGGGACCCAGTACTTC. The encoded protein is CASSDGRLAGTQYF.

This clone has only a few counts. The chain links TRBV21-1 to TRBJ2-3; the table's D call of TRBD2 was not tested on the DNA. TRBV21-1 is shown as a pseudogene. The CDR3 spans 15 residues. CDR3 sequence (DNA): TGTGCCAGCAGCAAAGAGGCTAGCTGCACAGATACGCAGTATTTT. Translated, it gives CASSKEASCTDTQYF.

The V gene is TRBV6-5, the J gene TRBJ2-1; no clear D. CDR3 length equals 15 residues. Trimming took 4 bases from V and 2 from J, leaving 12 bases between them. Germline CDR1 MNHEY, CDR2 SVGAGI. For the CDR3, the DNA is TGTGCCAGCAGTTCCGTATTCGCGACCTACAATGAGCAGTTCTTC. Translated, it gives CASSSVFATYNEQFF.

The CDR3 DNA reads as TGCAGCGTTGTGGGGGGTACGAACTATGGCTACACCTTC. Its protein is CSVVGGTNYGYTF. The chain recombines TRBV29-1 with TRBJ1-2; TRBD1 might be the D (5 bases). The V gene lost 4 bases and the J gene lost 2 bases, with 11 bases spanning the gap. This CDR3 has 13 amino acids. In germline, CDR1 is SQVTM, CDR2 ANQGSEA. The variable domain in full, with the rest retrieved from reference TRBV29-1 and TRBJ1-2, is SAVISQKPSRDICQRGTSLTIQCQVDSQVTMMFWYRQQPGQSLTLIATANQGSEATYESGFVIDKFPISRPNLTFSTLTVSNMSPEDSSIYLCSVVGGTNYGYTFGSGTRLTVV.

V is TRBV28 and J is TRBJ2-1; 13 bases fit TRBD2. CDR1 and CDR2 (germline): MDHEN, SYDVKM. This CDR3 has 15 residues. The trim removed 2 bases at V and 11 bases at J, leaving 6 bases unmatched. CDR3 nucleotide sequence: TGTGCCAGCAGTTTAAGGACTAGCGGGAGTCGACAGCAGTTCTTC. Its protein product is CASSLRTSGSRQQFF. Combining the CDR3 with reference TRBV28 and TRBJ2-1 gives the whole variable domain DVKVTQSSRYLVKRTGEKVFLECVQDMDHENMFWYRQDPGLGLRLIYFSYDVKMKEKGDIPEGYSVSREKKERFSLILESASTNQTSMYLCASSLRTSGSRQQFFGPGTRLTVL.

This clone was found once. The V and J genes are TRBV28 and TRBJ2-3; 7 nucleotides match TRBD1. The CDR3 sequence is 18 residues long. The V segment lost 3 bases and the J segment 6 bases; nucleotides outside the gene matches: 18. Per germline, CDR1 MDHEN and CDR2 SYDVKM. CDR3 nucleotide sequence: TGTGCCAGCAGTTTGCCTACGACAGGGTCTCCCCTTTTGGATACGCAGTATTTT. Amino acids: CASSLPTTGSPLLDTQYF.

The chain links TRBV10-1 to TRBJ2-3; perhaps TRBD2 as D (6 bases). The CDR3 loop spans 15 amino acids. With 4 bases removed from V and 1 base from J, the gap between germline ends came to 12 bases. Germline V lookup: CDR1 WNHNN, CDR2 SYGVQD (reference sequence). CDR3 sequence reads: CASSGTGVGTDTQYF. CDR3 coding DNA: TGCGCCAGCAGTGGGACGGGAGTGGGCACAGATACGCAGTATTTT.

The J gene is TRBJ2-5, the V gene TRBV10-2, with D maybe TRBD1 (5 bases). The V gene's germline CDR1 is WSHSY and CDR2 SAAADI. This CDR3 has 10 amino acids. The V end was cut by 7 bases, the J end by 5 bases, with 5 bases between. The CDR3 region is CASNRETQYF. For the CDR3, the DNA is TGCGCCAGCAACAGGGAGACCCAGTACTTC.

This chain links TRBV5-1 with TRBJ1-4; unclear D gene. The CDR3 length is 13 residues. The germline V gene has CDR1 SGHRS and CDR2 YFSETQ. Trimming pared 7 bases from V and 3 bases from J, leaving 10 bases between. The CDR3 reads CASFRGPNEKLFF. DNA for the CDR3: TGCGCCAGCTTCCGGGGTCCTAATGAAAAACTGTTTTTT.

V gene TRBV10-3 combines with J gene TRBJ2-7, with TRBD1 identical over 12 bases. There are 16 residues in the CDR3. V shed 0 bases, J shed 5 bases, and the junction held 5 bases outside the gene matches. Germline CDR1 is ENHRY and CDR2 is SYGVKD. CDR3: CAISESRDRGHHEQYF. In nucleotides, the CDR3 is TGTGCCATCAGTGAGTCTAGGGACAGGGGGCATCACGAGCAGTACTTC.

J is TRBJ2-7 and V is TRBV5-1; D gene ambiguous. The length of the CDR3 is 11 residues. The V end was cut by 7 bases, the J end by 5 bases, with 10 bases between. Germline V gives CDR1 SGHRS, CDR2 YFSETQ. The CDR3 loop is CASSTVDEQYF. The CDR3, as DNA: TGCGCCAGCTCAACGGTGGACGAGCAGTACTTC.

The gene calls are TRBV19 and TRBJ1-6; 9 bases align to TRBD1. Per the germline V gene, CDR1 is LNHDA and CDR2 is SQIVND (reference sequence). The ends lost 8 bases at V and 6 bases at J; junction bases unmatched: 2. The CDR3 covers 13 residues. The CDR3 sequence: CASGQGSNSPLHF. DNA for the CDR3: TGTGCCAGTGGACAGGGGTCTAATTCACCCCTCCACTTT. Drawing the rest from reference TRBV19 and TRBJ1-6, the complete variable domain is DGGITQSPKYLFRKEGQNVTLSCEQNLNHDAMYWYRQDPGQGLRLIYYSQIVNDFQKGDIAEGYSVSREKKESFPLTVTSAQKNPTAFYLCASGQGSNSPLHFGNGTRLTVT.

The rearrangement links TRBV9 to TRBJ1-6; TRBD1 might be the D (6 bases). Germline loops: CDR1 SGDLS, CDR2 YYNGEE. The CDR3 loop spans 15 amino acids. Trimming shortened V by 4 bases and J by 5 bases, and 13 bases separated the two germline ends. Here the CDR3 reads CASSWGLTNNSPLHF. DNA for the CDR3: TGTGCCAGCAGCTGGGGGCTTACCAATAATTCACCCCTCCACTTT.

This chain uses TRBV20-1 with TRBJ2-1; no firm D call. The CDR3 is made up of 10 amino acids. Trimming cost V 5 bases and J 4 bases, with 3 bases left between them. Germline CDR1 is DFQATT and CDR2 is SNEGSKA (reference sequence). CDR3 nucleotides: TGCAGTGCTTATTACAATGAGCAGTTCTTC. It codes for CSAYYNEQFF.

This clone was seen more than once but under ten times. The rearrangement joins TRBV19 to TRBJ1-2; a possible D gene is TRBD1 (5 bases). Trimming stripped 10 bases from V and 4 bases from J, with 13 bases between. Germline CDR1 and CDR2: LNHDA and SQIVND (reference sequence). This CDR3 has 12 residues. CDR3 DNA sequence: TGTGCCACCGAGCGGGGGGGCTATGGCTACACCTTC. Residues: CATERGGYGYTF. The whole variable domain, remainder taken from reference TRBV19 and TRBJ1-2, is DGGITQSPKYLFRKEGQNVTLSCEQNLNHDAMYWYRQDPGQGLRLIYYSQIVNDFQKGDIAEGYSVSREKKESFPLTVTSAQKNPTAFYLCATERGGYGYTFGSGTRLTVV.

This sequence joins TRBV29-1 and TRBJ1-2; D remains unclear. Germline values: CDR1 SQVTM, CDR2 ANQGSEA. V was shortened by 0 bases and J by 8 bases, with 10 bases between the two germline ends. The CDR3 has 12 residues. The CDR3 DNA reads TGCAGCGTTGAAGAAGAGGGAGGCGGCTACACCTTC. Its protein is CSVEEEGGGYTF.

This sequence joins TRBV2 and TRBJ2-3; 7 nucleotides align to TRBD2. Per the germline V gene, CDR1 is SNHLY and CDR2 is FYNNEI. This CDR3 has 15 amino acids. The trim removed 8 bases at V and 3 bases at J, leaving 11 bases unmatched. The CDR3 spells CASHLWEGWTDTQYF. The CDR3 DNA is TGTGCCAGCCACCTTTGGGAGGGTTGGACAGATACGCAGTATTTT. Looking up the rest from reference TRBV2 and TRBJ2-3 gives the full variable domain: EPEVTQTPSHQVTQMGQEVILRCVPISNHLYFYWYRQILGQKVEFLVSFYNNEISEKSEIFDDQFSVERPDGSNFTLKIRSTKLEDSAMYFCASHLWEGWTDTQYFGPGTRLTVL.

This rearrangement joins TRBV6-5 to TRBJ2-2; D possibly corresponds to TRBD1 (5 bases). Germline CDR1 reads MNHEY; CDR2 reads SVGAGI. V lost 4 bases to trimming and J lost 6 bases, with 12 bases between them. The CDR3 extends over 14 amino acids. Here the CDR3 reads CASSWGPWPGELFF. The CDR3, as DNA: TGTGCCAGCAGTTGGGGCCCTTGGCCCGGGGAGCTGTTTTTT.

This clone has just one count. The rearrangement links TRBV15 to TRBJ1-3; unclear D gene. The CDR3 runs 19 residues. V lost 0 bases and J lost 2, with 20 bases in between. The germline V gene has CDR1 LNHNV and CDR2 YYDKDF (reference sequence). This CDR3 reads CATSRDLLLPSEAGNTIYF. As DNA, the CDR3 is TGTGCCACCAGCAGAGATCTATTACTACCATCGGAGGCTGGAAACACCATATATTTT.

The J gene is TRBJ2-4, the V gene TRBV28, with D tentatively TRBD2 (6 bases). The CDR3 extends over 16 amino acids. V was pared by 4 bases and J by 0 bases, with 13 bases between. CDR1 and CDR2 (germline): MDHEN, SYDVKM. The DNA for the CDR3 is TGTGCCAGCAGTTCTCCGGGACTGCTAGCCAAAAACATTCAGTACTTC. Encoded protein: CASSSPGLLAKNIQYF.

CDR3 region: CASSEPGQALREQFF. CDR3 DNA: TGTGCCAGTAGTGAACCGGGACAGGCTTTACGTGAGCAGTTCTTC. The gene calls are TRBV19 and TRBJ2-1; 8 nucleotides agree with TRBD1. J gave up 9 bases and V 5 bases, and 12 bases lay outside the gene matches. Germline assignment: CDR1 LNHDA and CDR2 SQIVND (reference sequence). CDR3 length: 15 amino acids. Full variable domain (remainder filled in from reference TRBV19 and TRBJ2-1): DGGITQSPKYLFRKEGQNVTLSCEQNLNHDAMYWYRQDPGQGLRLIYYSQIVNDFQKGDIAEGYSVSREKKESFPLTVTSAQKNPTAFYLCASSEPGQALREQFFGPGTRLTVL.

V and J are TRBV27 and TRBJ1-1; D might be TRBD1 (5 bases). CDR1 MNHEY and CDR2 SMNVEV come from the germline V gene (reference sequence). V lost 6 bases to trimming and J lost 5 bases, with 16 bases between them. This CDR3 is 14 amino acids long. The CDR3 bases are TGTGCCAGCAGCCTAGGGCGCAGGGTGACTGAAGCTTTCTTT. This encodes CASSLGRRVTEAFF.

The V and J genes are TRBV2 and TRBJ1-3; D possibly corresponds to TRBD1 (6 bases). Germline CDR1 reads SNHLY; CDR2 reads FYNNEI. The CDR3 contains 14 residues. V gave up 7 bases and J gave up 2 bases, with 12 bases separating them. The CDR3 bases are TGTGCCAGCACGGAGGCAGGGGCTGGAAACACCATATATTTT. Translated: CASTEAGAGNTIYF.